This T cell receptor (beta chain) comes out of a study of T cell changes during pregnancy in multiple sclerosis. The data were produced by immunoSEQ multiplex PCR, yet TCRdb's version contains in-frame clones alone and is incomplete. The table records 20,000 or so clones, 88% of them present only once. The CDR3 runs to 11 residues. Trimming stripped 4 bases from V and 3 bases from J, with 4 bases between. Germline CDR1 and CDR2: MGHDK and SYGVNS. The sequencing used CD8+ T cells from peripheral blood mononuclear cells, collected after pregnancy. This TCR was sampled from a female donor in good health, enrolled as a control in a pregnancy study. The chain joins TRBV25-1 to TRBJ2-7, with no clear D. CDR3 residues: CASSVHYEQYF. The CDR3 DNA sequence: TGTGCCAGCAGTGTCCACTACGAGCAGTACTTC.